This T cell receptor (beta chain) is from a study of graft-versus-host responses after intestinal transplantation. Study at large: Anti-thymocyte globulin induction was given to all recipients, followed by tacrolimus and steroids for 2 to 3 years.

CDR1 and CDR2 from the germline V gene are MNHEY and SVGAGI. The CDR3 length is 14 residues. V was cut by 0 bases and J by 0 bases, with 3 bases left in between. General study findings and limits: Subjects displaying graft-donor T cell macrochimerism possessed elevated graft-versus-host to host-versus-graft clonal ratios inside allografts. Early post-transplant HvG declines were associated with peak circulating GvH clone levels. Detected in recipient marrow were GvH clones, some of which were first observed in ileum or blood.

Points on this clone: What it binds is not known.

Using immunoSEQ multiplex PCR, the repertoire was profiled, and TCRdb retains in-frame clones only, with some absent. The profile shows 74,000 or so clones, around 92% of them singletons. The receptor was derived from a human patient who received an intestinal transplant, so some T cells may come from the graft donor. J is TRBJ1-5 and V is TRBV6-5; no reliable D call. This specimen consisted of PBMCs, obtained 98 days after intestinal transplantation. CDR3 residues: CASSYSGSNQPQHF. The CDR3 coding sequence is TGTGCCAGCAGTTACTCGGGTAGCAATCAGCCCCAGCATTTT.